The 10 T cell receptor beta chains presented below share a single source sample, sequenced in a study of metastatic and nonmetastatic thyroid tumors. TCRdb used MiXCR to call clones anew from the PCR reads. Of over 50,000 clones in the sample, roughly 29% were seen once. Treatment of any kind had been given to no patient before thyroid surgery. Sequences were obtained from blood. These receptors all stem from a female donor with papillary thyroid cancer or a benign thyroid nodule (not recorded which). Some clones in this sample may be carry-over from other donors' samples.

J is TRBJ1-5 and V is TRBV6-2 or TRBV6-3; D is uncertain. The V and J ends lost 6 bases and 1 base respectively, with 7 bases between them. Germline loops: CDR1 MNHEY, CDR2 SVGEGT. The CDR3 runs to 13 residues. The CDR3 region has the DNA TGTGCCAGCAGGTTAGGAAGCAATCAGCCCCAGCATTTT. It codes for CASRLGSNQPQHF.

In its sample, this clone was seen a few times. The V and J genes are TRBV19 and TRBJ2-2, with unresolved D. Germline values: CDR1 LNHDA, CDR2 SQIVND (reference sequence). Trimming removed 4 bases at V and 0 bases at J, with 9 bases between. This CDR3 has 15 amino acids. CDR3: CASSRADANTGELFF. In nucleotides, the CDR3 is TGTGCCAGTAGTAGAGCAGACGCGAACACCGGGGAGCTGTTTTTT. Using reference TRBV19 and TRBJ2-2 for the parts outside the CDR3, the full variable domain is DGGITQSPKYLFRKEGQNVTLSCEQNLNHDAMYWYRQDPGQGLRLIYYSQIVNDFQKGDIAEGYSVSREKKESFPLTVTSAQKNPTAFYLCASSRADANTGELFFGEGSRLTVL.

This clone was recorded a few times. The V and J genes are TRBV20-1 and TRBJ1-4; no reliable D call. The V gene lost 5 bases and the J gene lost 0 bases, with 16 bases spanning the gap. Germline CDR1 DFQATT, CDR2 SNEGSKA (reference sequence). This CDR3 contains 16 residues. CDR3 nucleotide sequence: TGCAGTGCTCCCCTCGGCTTCCAGGCAACTAATGAAAAACTGTTTTTT. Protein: CSAPLGFQATNEKLFF.

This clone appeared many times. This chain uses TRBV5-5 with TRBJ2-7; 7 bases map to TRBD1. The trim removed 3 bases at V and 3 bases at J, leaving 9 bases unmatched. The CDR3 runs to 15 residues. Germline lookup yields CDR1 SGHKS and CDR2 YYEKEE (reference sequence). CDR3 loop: CASSSRQGVNYEQYF. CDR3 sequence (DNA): TGTGCCAGCAGCTCCAGACAGGGAGTTAACTACGAGCAGTACTTC.

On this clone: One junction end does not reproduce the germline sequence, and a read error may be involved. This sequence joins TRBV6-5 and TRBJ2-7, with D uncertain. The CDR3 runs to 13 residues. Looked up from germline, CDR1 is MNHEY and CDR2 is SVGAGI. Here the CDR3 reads CAISYADGDEQYF. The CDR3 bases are TGTGCCATCAGTTACGCGGATGGAGACGAGCAGTACTTC.

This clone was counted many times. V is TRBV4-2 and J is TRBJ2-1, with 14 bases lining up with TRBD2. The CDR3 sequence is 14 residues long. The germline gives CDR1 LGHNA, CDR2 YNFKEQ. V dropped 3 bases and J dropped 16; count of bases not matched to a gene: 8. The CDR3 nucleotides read TGTGCCAGCAGCCATGCGGGACTAGCGGGAGAATACTTCTTC. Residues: CASSHAGLAGEYFF.

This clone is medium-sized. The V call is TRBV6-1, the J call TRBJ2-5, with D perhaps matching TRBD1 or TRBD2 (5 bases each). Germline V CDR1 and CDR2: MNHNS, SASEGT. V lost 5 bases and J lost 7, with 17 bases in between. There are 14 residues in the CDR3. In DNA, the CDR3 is TGTGCCAGCAGTTCGCCCCTGGGGGTAGGGACCCAGTACTTC. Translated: CASSSPLGVGTQYF.

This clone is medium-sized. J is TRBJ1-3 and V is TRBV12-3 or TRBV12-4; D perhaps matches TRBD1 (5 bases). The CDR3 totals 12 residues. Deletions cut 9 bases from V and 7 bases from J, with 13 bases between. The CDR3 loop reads CASTLRGNTIYF. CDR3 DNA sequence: TGTGCCAGTACCCTCCGGGGGAACACCATATATTTT.

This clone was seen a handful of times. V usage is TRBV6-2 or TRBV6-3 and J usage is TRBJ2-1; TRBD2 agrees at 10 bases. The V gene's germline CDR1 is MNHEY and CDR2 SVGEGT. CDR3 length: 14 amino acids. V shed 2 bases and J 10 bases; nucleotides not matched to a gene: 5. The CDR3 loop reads CASSYLAGVREQFF. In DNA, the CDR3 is TGTGCCAGCAGTTACCTAGCGGGAGTAAGGGAGCAGTTCTTC.

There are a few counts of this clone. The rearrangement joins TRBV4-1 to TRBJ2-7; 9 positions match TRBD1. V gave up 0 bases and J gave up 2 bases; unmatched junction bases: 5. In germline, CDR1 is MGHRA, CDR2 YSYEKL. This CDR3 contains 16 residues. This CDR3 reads CASSQEPRQGAYEQYF. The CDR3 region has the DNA TGCGCCAGCAGCCAAGAGCCGAGACAGGGGGCCTACGAGCAGTACTTC.